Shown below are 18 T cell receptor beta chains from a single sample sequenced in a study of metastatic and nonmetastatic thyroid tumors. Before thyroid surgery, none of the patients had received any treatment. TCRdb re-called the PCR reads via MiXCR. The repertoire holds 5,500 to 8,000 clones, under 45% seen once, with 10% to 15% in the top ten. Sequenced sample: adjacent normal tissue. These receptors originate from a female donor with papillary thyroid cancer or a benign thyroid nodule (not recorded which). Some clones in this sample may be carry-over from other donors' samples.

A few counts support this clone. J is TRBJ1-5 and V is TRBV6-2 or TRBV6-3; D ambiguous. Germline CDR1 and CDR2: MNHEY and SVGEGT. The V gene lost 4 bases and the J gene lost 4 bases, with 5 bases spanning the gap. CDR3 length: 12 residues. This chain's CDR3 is CASSFLNQPQHF. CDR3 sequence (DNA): TGTGCCAGCAGTTTTCTGAATCAGCCCCAGCATTTT.

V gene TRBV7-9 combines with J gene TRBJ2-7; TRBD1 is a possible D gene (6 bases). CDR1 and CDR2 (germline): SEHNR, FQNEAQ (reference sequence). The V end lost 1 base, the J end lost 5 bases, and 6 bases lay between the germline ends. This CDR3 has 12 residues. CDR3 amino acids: CASSLGDNEQYF. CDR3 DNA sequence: TGTGCCAGCAGCTTAGGGGACAACGAGCAGTACTTC.

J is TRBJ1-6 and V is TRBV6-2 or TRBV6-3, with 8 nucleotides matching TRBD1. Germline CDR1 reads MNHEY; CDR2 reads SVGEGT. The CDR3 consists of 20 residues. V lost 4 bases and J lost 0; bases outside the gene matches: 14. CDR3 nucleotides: TGTGCCAGCAGTTCTCCGCGTGGCAGGGGGCGGTCCTCCTATAATTCACCCCTCCACTTT. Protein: CASSSPRGRGRSSYNSPLHF.

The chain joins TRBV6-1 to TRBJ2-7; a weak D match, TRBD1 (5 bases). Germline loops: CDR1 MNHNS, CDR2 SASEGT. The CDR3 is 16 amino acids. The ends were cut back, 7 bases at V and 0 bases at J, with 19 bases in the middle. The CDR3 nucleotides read TGTGCCAGCACTGCCCGGATGACAGTAGCCTCCTACGAGCAGTACTTC. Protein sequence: CASTARMTVASYEQYF.

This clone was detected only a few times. Written as DNA, the CDR3 is TGTGCCAGCAGTTACGGGCTGCAGGGGGCGCCGCTTTACGAGCAGTACTTC. Translation: CASSYGLQGAPLYEQYF. The chain uses TRBV6-2 or TRBV6-3 and TRBJ2-7; 8 nucleotides match TRBD1. J gave up 4 bases and V 2 bases, and 13 bases lay outside the gene matches. Germline CDR1 MNHEY, CDR2 SVGEGT. The CDR3 runs to 17 residues.

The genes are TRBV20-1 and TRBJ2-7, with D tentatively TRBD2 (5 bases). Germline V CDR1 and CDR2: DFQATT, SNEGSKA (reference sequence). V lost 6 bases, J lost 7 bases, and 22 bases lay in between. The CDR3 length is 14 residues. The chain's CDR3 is CSATGLADDWEQYF. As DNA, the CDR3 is TGCAGTGCAACCGGTCTAGCCGACGACTGGGAGCAGTACTTC.

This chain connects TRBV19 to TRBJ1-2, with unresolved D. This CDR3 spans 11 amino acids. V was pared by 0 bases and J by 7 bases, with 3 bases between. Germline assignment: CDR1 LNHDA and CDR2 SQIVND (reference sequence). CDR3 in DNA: TGTGCCAGTAGTATAGAAGGTGGCTACACCTTC. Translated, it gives CASSIEGGYTF.

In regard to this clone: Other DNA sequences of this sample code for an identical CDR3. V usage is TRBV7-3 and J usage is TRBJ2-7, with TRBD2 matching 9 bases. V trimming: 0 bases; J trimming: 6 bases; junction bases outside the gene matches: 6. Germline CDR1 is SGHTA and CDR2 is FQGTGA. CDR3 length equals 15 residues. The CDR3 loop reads CASSLTPSGKGEQYF. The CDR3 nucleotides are TGTGCCAGCAGCTTAACTCCTAGCGGGAAGGGCGAGCAGTACTTC.

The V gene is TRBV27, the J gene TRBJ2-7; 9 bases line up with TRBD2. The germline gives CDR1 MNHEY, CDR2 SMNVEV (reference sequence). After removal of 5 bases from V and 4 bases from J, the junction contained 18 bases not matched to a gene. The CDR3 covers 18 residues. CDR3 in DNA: TGTGCCAGCAGTCAGGCCGAGGTGACTAGCGGAGCCCCTTACGAGCAGTACTTC. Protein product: CASSQAEVTSGAPYEQYF.

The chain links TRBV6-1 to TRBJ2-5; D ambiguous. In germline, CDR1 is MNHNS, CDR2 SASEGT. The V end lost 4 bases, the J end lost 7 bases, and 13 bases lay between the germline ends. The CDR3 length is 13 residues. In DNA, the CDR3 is TGTGCCAGCAGTGTTACTCAATCAGGGACCCAGTACTTC. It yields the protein CASSVTQSGTQYF.

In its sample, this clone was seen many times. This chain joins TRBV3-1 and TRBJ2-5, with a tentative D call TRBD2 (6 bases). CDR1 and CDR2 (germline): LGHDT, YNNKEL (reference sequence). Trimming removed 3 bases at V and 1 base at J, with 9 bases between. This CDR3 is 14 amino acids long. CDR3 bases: TGTGCCAGCAGCCACGGGGGACCCCAAGAGACCCAGTACTTC. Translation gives CASSHGGPQETQYF.

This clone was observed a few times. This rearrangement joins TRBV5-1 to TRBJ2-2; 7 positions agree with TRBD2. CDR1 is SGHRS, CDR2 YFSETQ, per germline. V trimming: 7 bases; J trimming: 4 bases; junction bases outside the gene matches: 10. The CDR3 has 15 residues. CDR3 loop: CASGAGLGSTGELFF. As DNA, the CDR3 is TGCGCCAGCGGAGCGGGATTGGGGAGCACCGGGGAGCTGTTTTTT. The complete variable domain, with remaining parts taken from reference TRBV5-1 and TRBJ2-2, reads KAGVTQTPRYLIKTRGQQVTLSCSPISGHRSVSWYQQTPGQGLQFLFEYFSETQRNKGNFPGRFSGRQFSNSRSEMNVSTLELGDSALYLCASGAGLGSTGELFFGEGSRLTVL.

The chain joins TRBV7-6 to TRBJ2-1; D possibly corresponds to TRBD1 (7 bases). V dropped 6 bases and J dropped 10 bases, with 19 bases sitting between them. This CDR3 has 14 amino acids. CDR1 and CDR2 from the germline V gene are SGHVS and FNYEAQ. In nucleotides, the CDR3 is TGTGCCAGCAGTTTCCCCAGGGGGGTGGGGGAGCAGTTCTTC. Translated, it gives CASSFPRGVGEQFF.

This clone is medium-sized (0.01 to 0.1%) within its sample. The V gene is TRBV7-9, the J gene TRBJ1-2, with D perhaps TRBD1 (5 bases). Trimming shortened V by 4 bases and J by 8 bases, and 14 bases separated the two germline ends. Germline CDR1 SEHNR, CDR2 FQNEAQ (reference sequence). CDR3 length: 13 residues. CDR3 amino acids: CASSSVAEGGYTF. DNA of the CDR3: TGTGCCAGCAGCTCAGTGGCCGAGGGGGGCTACACCTTC.

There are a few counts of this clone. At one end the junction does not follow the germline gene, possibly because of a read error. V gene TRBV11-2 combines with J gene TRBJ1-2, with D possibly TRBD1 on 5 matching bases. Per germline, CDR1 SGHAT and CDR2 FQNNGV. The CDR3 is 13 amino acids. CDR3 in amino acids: CASSDQGHYGYAF. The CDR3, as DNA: TGTGCCAGCAGCGATCAGGGCCATTATGGCTACGCCTTC.

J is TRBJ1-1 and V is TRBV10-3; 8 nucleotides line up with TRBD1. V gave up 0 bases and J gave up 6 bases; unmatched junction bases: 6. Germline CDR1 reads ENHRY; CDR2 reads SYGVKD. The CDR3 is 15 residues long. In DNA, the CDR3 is TGTGCCATCAGTGAGTCGACAGGGGCTTATTCTGAAGCTTTCTTT. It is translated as CAISESTGAYSEAFF.

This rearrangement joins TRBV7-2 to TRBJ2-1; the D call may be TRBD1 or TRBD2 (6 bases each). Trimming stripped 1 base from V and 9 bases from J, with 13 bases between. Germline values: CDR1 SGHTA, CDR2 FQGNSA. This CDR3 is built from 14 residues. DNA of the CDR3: TGTGCCAGCAGCTTAGAGGGGGGCTCTGGTGAGCAGTTCTTC. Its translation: CASSLEGGSGEQFF.

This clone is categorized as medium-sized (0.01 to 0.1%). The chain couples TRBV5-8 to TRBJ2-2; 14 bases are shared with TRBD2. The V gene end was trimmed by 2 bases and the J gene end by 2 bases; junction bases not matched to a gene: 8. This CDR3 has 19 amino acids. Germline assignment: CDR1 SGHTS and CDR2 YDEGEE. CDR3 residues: CASSFRLAGGPDNTGELFF. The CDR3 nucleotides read TGTGCCAGCAGCTTCCGACTAGCGGGGGGGCCCGATAACACCGGGGAGCTGTTTTTT.